The present TCR beta chain was sequenced within a study of PD-L1 blockade in urothelial cancer. Across the study: Bladder-origin urothelial cancer in males covered twenty-five of 29 patients. Patients arrived having already received 0 to 3 prior chemotherapy regimens.

This clone was seen more than once but under ten times. As yet, its antigen is unknown. Study-level findings and limits: Durable benefit accompanied greater 3-week expansion of tumor-associated blood clones.

Time point specified: pretreatment peripheral blood. Each individual provided 1 to 8 samples (taken pretreatment and on-treatment). This CDR3 region has 15 residues. Trimming removed 0 bases from V and 5 bases from J, with 13 bases in between. Germline lookup yields CDR1 ENHRY and CDR2 SYGVKD. The assay was immunoSEQ multiplex PCR, and TCRdb's table has in-frame clones only and misses some. The table lists 50,000 to 75,000 clones, around four fifths of them singletons. This TCR was sampled from a man between 65 and 85 years old with urothelial cancer. This chain links TRBV10-3 with TRBJ2-5, with D perhaps TRBD2 (5 bases). Sequenced material: PBMCs, taken around atezolizumab (anti-PD-L1) treatment. The CDR3: CAISESSGVGETQYF. The DNA of the CDR3 is TGTGCCATCAGTGAGTCGAGCGGAGTGGGGGAGACCCAGTACTTC.